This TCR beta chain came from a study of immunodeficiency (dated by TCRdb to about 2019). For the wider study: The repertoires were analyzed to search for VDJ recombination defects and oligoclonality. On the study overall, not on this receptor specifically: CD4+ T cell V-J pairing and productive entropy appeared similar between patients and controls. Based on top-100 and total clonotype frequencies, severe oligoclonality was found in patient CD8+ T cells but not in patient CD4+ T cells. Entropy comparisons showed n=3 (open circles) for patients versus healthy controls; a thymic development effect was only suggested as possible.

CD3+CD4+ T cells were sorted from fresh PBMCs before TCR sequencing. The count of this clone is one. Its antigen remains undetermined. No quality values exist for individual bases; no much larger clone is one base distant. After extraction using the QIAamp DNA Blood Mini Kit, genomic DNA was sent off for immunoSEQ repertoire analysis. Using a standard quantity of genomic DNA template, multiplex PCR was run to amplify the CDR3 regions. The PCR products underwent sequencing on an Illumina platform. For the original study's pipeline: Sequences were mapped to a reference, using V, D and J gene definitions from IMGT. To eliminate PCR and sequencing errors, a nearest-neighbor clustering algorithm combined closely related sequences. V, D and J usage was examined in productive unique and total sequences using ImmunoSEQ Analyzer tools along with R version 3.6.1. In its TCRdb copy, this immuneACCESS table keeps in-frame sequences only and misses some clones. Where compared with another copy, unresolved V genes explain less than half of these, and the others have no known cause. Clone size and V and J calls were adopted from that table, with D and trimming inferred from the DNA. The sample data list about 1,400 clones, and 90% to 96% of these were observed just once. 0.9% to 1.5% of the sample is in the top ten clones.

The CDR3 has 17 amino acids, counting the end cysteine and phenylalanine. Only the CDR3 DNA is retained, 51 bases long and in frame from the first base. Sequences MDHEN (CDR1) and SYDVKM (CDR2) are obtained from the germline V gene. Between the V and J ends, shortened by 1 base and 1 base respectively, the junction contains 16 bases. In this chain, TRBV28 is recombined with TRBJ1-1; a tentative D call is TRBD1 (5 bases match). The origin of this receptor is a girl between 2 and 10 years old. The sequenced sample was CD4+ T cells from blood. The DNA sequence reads TGTGCCAGCAGTTTATTAGGGACTTCCGCAAAGAACACTGAAGCTTTCTTT. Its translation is CASSLLGTSAKNTEAFF.